The 26 T cell receptor beta chains below come from one sample, sequenced in a study of cytomegalovirus exposure and HLA in healthy donors. The primer mix had 60 Vbeta and 13 Jbeta primers. Only in-frame clones appear in the TCRdb table, and some are missing; sequencing was by immunoSEQ multiplex PCR. Of about 130,000 clones in the sample, about 70% are singletons; the top ten hold about 2%. Material: PBMCs. Receptors were obtained from a woman in her sixties in good health and CMV-seropositive.

This chain uses TRBV30 with TRBJ2-3; 10 nucleotides match TRBD2. Germline CDR1 and CDR2: GTSNPN and SVGIG (reference sequence). With 1 base clipped from V and 4 bases from J, the junction kept 17 bases outside the gene matches. The CDR3 has 19 amino acids. The CDR3 DNA sequence: TGTGCCTGGAGTGATCAAGCGGGAGGGCCCTTTAGTAGCTCAGATACGCAGTATTTT. This translates into CAWSDQAGGPFSSSDTQYF.

This sequence joins TRBV6-5 and TRBJ2-7; a weak D match, TRBD1 (6 bases). Germline CDR1 reads MNHEY; CDR2 reads SVGAGI. The V end lost 8 bases, the J end lost 1 base, and 12 bases lay between the germline ends. The CDR3 length is 13 residues. Here the CDR3 reads CASAGDISYEQYF. The CDR3 DNA sequence: TGTGCCAGCGCAGGGGACATATCCTACGAGCAGTACTTC.

The chain employs TRBV5-4 and TRBJ2-3; 12 positions match TRBD2. Germline V gene data show CDR1 as SGHNT and CDR2 as YYREEE (reference sequence). This CDR3 comprises 15 residues. J gave up 5 bases and V 4 bases, and 5 bases lay outside the gene matches. The CDR3 DNA sequence: TGTGCCAGCAGCCGTCCGGGACTAGCGGGAGATACGCAGTATTTT. Amino acids: CASSRPGLAGDTQYF.

The chain combines TRBV6-1 with TRBJ1-4; D is possibly TRBD1 (6 bases). V lost 5 bases to trimming and J lost 8 bases, with 15 bases between them. The CDR3 has 14 amino acids. Per germline, CDR1 MNHNS and CDR2 SASEGT. This CDR3 reads CASSPQGLDEKLFF. The CDR3 DNA reads TGTGCCAGCAGTCCACAGGGTCTGGACGAAAAACTGTTTTTT.

This sequence joins TRBV7-8 and TRBJ1-2; D possibly corresponds to TRBD1 (6 bases). Deletions cut 5 bases from V and 5 bases from J, with 9 bases between. The CDR3 sequence is 12 residues long. The germline gives CDR1 SGHVS, CDR2 FQNEAQ. The CDR3 DNA reads as TGTGCCAGCAGCCCCCAGGGGTATGGCTACACCTTC. It translates to CASSPQGYGYTF.

There are a few counts of this clone. This chain uses TRBV27 with TRBJ2-7; D ambiguous. Deletions cut 6 bases from V and 0 bases from J, with 12 bases between. CDR1 MNHEY and CDR2 SMNVEV come from the germline V gene (reference sequence). The CDR3 length is 14 residues. The CDR3 region is CASRSRRNSYEQYF. The CDR3 DNA reads TGTGCCAGCAGGTCTCGCAGGAACTCCTACGAGCAGTACTTC.

The genes are TRBV11-1 and TRBJ2-1; 7 bases align to TRBD2. The V gene's germline CDR1 is SGHAT and CDR2 FQDESV (reference sequence). Losses at the gene ends were 7 bases for V and 9 bases for J; bases not matched to a gene: 15. The CDR3 loop spans 15 amino acids. Written as DNA, the CDR3 is TGTGCCAGCAACAAACATGCGGGAGAGGGTCCTGAGCAGTTCTTC. It specifies CASNKHAGEGPEQFF.

This clone was counted a few times. V is TRBV30 and J is TRBJ1-2; no clear D. V shed 5 bases and J shed 4 bases, with 14 bases lying between them. The CDR3 has 13 residues. Germline V gene lookup returns CDR1 GTSNPN and CDR2 SVGIG (reference sequence). The CDR3 spells CAWDPLPGYGYTF. CDR3 nucleotide sequence: TGTGCCTGGGACCCTCTCCCGGGCTATGGCTACACCTTC. The full variable domain, in which reference TRBV30 and TRBJ1-2 provide the parts outside the CDR3, is SQTIHQWPATLVQPVGSPLSLECTVEGTSNPNLYWYRQAAGRGLQLLFYSVGIGQISSEVPQNLSASRPQDRQFILSSKKLLLSDSGFYLCAWDPLPGYGYTFGSGTRLTVV.

The chain couples TRBV6-6 to TRBJ2-7; 10 nucleotides match TRBD1. CDR3 length equals 15 residues. J was trimmed by 1 base and V by 4 bases; bases with no gene match: 4. The germline V gene encodes CDR1 MNHNY and CDR2 SVGAGI (reference sequence). CDR3 nucleotides: TGTGCCAGCAGTTTCTCGGGACAGGGGTCCTACGAGCAGTACTTC. As protein: CASSFSGQGSYEQYF.

In this sample, this clone turned up a few times. This sequence joins TRBV2 and TRBJ1-5; 11 nucleotides agree with TRBD1. CDR1 is SNHLY, CDR2 FYNNEI, per germline. The ends lost 4 bases at V and 7 bases at J; junction bases unmatched: 3. The CDR3 runs to 14 residues. Here the CDR3 reads CASSVGQGAQPQHF. CDR3 DNA sequence: TGTGCCAGCAGTGTAGGACAGGGGGCACAGCCCCAGCATTTT.

The V and J genes are TRBV19 and TRBJ2-3; a possible D gene is TRBD1 (5 bases). Germline V gene sequence: CDR1 LNHDA, CDR2 SQIVND (reference sequence). Trimming removed 11 bases from V and 1 base from J, with 13 bases in between. CDR3 length: 13 amino acids. The CDR3 reads CAAGQGGTDTQYF. CDR3 bases: TGTGCCGCAGGGCAGGGTGGCACAGATACGCAGTATTTT.

The rearrangement joins TRBV5-1 to TRBJ2-2; 14 nucleotides line up with TRBD2. Germline V CDR1 and CDR2: SGHRS, YFSETQ. CDR3 length: 16 residues. Trimming took 5 bases from V and 7 from J; bases not matched to a gene: 7. The CDR3 here is CASSKGLAGVGGELFF. The CDR3 nucleotides read TGCGCCAGCAGTAAGGGACTAGCGGGAGTTGGCGGGGAGCTGTTTTTT.

This clone has more than one count but fewer than ten. The chain has TRBV10-1 and TRBJ1-1; D is unclear. The CDR3 runs to 14 residues. V was clipped by 0 bases and J by 5 bases, with 10 bases between them. CDR1 is WNHNN, CDR2 SYGVQD, per germline (reference sequence). The CDR3 loop reads CASSESVADTEAFF. The DNA of the CDR3 is TGCGCCAGCAGTGAGTCGGTAGCGGATACTGAAGCTTTCTTT.

This clone has just a few counts. The chain has TRBV2 and TRBJ1-5; maybe TRBD1 (6 bases). The CDR3 contains 14 residues. Germline CDR1 reads SNHLY; CDR2 reads FYNNEI. The V end was cut by 4 bases, the J end by 7 bases, with 14 bases between. The CDR3 sequence is CASSANRAPQPQHF. Here the CDR3 DNA reads TGTGCCAGCAGTGCAAACAGGGCGCCACAGCCCCAGCATTTT.

This chain links TRBV5-1 with TRBJ2-7; 11 bases are a match to TRBD2. The junction had 5 bases not matched to a gene; V was cut back by 7 bases and J by 2 bases. Per the germline V gene, CDR1 is SGHRS and CDR2 is YFSETQ. The CDR3 has 14 amino acids. CDR3: CASSGTSGPYEQYF. The CDR3 nucleotides read TGCGCCAGCTCCGGGACTAGCGGACCCTACGAGCAGTACTTC.

This clone was seen just once. The chain recombines TRBV7-2 with TRBJ2-2; tentative D call: TRBD1 (5 bases). CDR1 is SGHTA and CDR2 is FQGNSA in the germline V gene. The CDR3 is 14 residues long. V lost 5 bases, J lost 2 bases, and 9 bases lay in between. CDR3 sequence: CASSHDSNTGELFF. The CDR3 nucleotides are TGTGCCAGCAGCCATGACAGTAACACCGGGGAGCTGTTTTTT.

V usage is TRBV15 and J usage is TRBJ1-1, with TRBD1 matching 8 bases. The junction had 17 bases not matched to a gene; V was cut back by 5 bases and J by 6 bases. The germline CDR1 and CDR2 sequences are LNHNV and YYDKDF (reference sequence). The CDR3 has 17 amino acids. CDR3: CATSYNLGRTGFAEAFF. CDR3 nucleotides: TGTGCCACCAGCTATAACCTAGGGAGGACAGGGTTCGCTGAAGCTTTCTTT.

V and J are TRBV6-1 and TRBJ2-1; D may be TRBD1 (6 bases). The CDR3 is 13 amino acids. From germline, CDR1 is MNHNS and CDR2 SASEGT. For the CDR3, the DNA is TGTGCTTCAATACAGGGAGCCTACAATGAGCAGTTCTTC. Amino acid sequence: CASIQGAYNEQFF.

The J gene is TRBJ1-4, the V gene TRBV6-1; 7 positions match TRBD1. V was pared by 8 bases and J by 5 bases, with 5 bases of the junction left unmatched. Germline assignment: CDR1 MNHNS and CDR2 SASEGT. The CDR3 totals 13 residues. CDR3 sequence reads: CASGGTANEKLFF. The CDR3 DNA sequence: TGTGCCAGCGGCGGGACAGCAAATGAAAAACTGTTTTTT.

The rearrangement uses TRBV10-3 and TRBJ1-2, with TRBD1 identical over 9 bases. The CDR3 runs 15 residues. In germline, CDR1 is ENHRY, CDR2 SYGVKD. V gave up 3 bases and J gave up 3 bases; unmatched junction bases: 5. The CDR3 spells CAISDKTGGDYGYTF. Here the CDR3 DNA reads TGTGCCATCAGTGATAAGACAGGGGGTGACTATGGCTACACCTTC.

The rearrangement links TRBV5-1 to TRBJ2-1; the match to TRBD2 covers 16 bases. Germline assignment: CDR1 SGHRS and CDR2 YFSETQ. The CDR3 spans 16 residues. Unmatched junction bases numbered 6, after V lost 3 bases and J lost 9 bases. The CDR3 region has the DNA TGCGCCAGCAGCTGGGGGACTAGCGGGAGGGCCGTTGAGCAGTTCTTC. Its protein is CASSWGTSGRAVEQFF.

The CDR3 is CATSRDAGVSYNEQFF. Written as DNA, the CDR3 is TGTGCCACCAGCAGAGATGCGGGAGTCTCCTACAATGAGCAGTTCTTC. The chain is built from TRBV15 and TRBJ2-1, with 7 bases that match TRBD2. The CDR3 loop spans 16 amino acids. V shed 0 bases and J 0 bases; nucleotides not matched to a gene: 2. Germline loops: CDR1 LNHNV, CDR2 YYDKDF (reference sequence). Drawing the rest from reference TRBV15 and TRBJ2-1, the complete variable domain is DAMVIQNPRYQVTQFGKPVTLSCSQTLNHNVMYWYQQKSSQAPKLLFHYYDKDFNNEADTPDNFQSRRPNTSFCFLDIRSPGLGDTAMYLCATSRDAGVSYNEQFFGPGTRLTVL.

This chain joins TRBV30 and TRBJ1-4, with TRBD1 matching 7 bases. The CDR3 has 12 residues. The J segment lost 8 bases and the V segment lost 3 bases, leaving 3 bases of the junction unmatched. Germline V CDR1 and CDR2: GTSNPN, SVGIG (reference sequence). CDR3 protein: CAWSQGGEKLFF. In DNA form, the CDR3 reads TGTGCCTGGAGCCAGGGGGGCGAAAAACTGTTTTTT.

The chain uses TRBV7-9 and TRBJ1-2; 8 bases match TRBD1. The CDR3 is 14 amino acids. Germline V lookup: CDR1 SEHNR, CDR2 FQNEAQ (reference sequence). The V and J ends lost 4 bases and 4 bases, in that order; junction bases with no gene match: 5. The CDR3 sequence is CASSSQGAGYGYTF. CDR3 sequence (DNA): TGTGCCAGCAGCTCGCAGGGGGCCGGCTATGGCTACACCTTC.

The chain links TRBV29-1 to TRBJ1-3, with D unclear. V lost 6 bases and J lost 3, with 9 bases in between. This CDR3 contains 12 residues. Germline CDR1 and CDR2: SQVTM and ANQGSEA. The chain's CDR3 is CSVEIGGNTIYF. The CDR3 DNA reads TGCAGCGTGGAGATCGGTGGAAACACCATATATTTT.

This clone was counted only a few times. The chain combines TRBV5-6 with TRBJ2-1, with 7 bases that match TRBD2. Per germline, CDR1 SGHDT and CDR2 YYEEEE. Trimming at V came to 4 bases and at J to 8 bases, leaving 9 bases not matched to a gene. The CDR3 covers 14 residues. CDR3 sequence reads: CASSRLAGGDEQFF. The CDR3 nucleotides are TGTGCCAGCAGCCGACTAGCCGGAGGAGATGAGCAGTTCTTC.